The T cell receptor beta chain described here comes from a study of blood T cell repertoires in COVID-19. Overall study context: From the United States, Italy and Spain came samples of acute and convalescent COVID-19. The cDNA or gDNA used as material had been derived from T cells, B-cell-depleted T cells, or PBMCs.

Original processing notes: Amplifying reference gene primers gave estimates of nucleated cell counts. Sequenced by immunoSEQ multiplex PCR; TCRdb stores in-frame clones only, minus some. The D gene and trimming were derived from the DNA, and the V and J assignments and clone size from that table. Among fewer than 350,000 clones listed, about four fifths were seen once. Germline lookup yields CDR1 LGHDT and CDR2 YNNKEL (reference sequence). This CDR3 contains 16 residues. Between the trimmed V and J ends, which lost 2 bases and 2 bases, there was a span of 14 bases. The chain joins TRBV3-1 (or the pseudogene TRBV3-2) to TRBJ2-3; maybe TRBD2 (7 bases). The source material was peripheral blood. The receptor was derived from a woman aged 55 to 70 with active or convalescent COVID-19. The CDR3 loop reads CASSQRGAGVTDTQYF. For the CDR3, the DNA is TGTGCCAGCAGCCAAAGGGGGGCGGGGGTCACAGATACGCAGTATTTT.